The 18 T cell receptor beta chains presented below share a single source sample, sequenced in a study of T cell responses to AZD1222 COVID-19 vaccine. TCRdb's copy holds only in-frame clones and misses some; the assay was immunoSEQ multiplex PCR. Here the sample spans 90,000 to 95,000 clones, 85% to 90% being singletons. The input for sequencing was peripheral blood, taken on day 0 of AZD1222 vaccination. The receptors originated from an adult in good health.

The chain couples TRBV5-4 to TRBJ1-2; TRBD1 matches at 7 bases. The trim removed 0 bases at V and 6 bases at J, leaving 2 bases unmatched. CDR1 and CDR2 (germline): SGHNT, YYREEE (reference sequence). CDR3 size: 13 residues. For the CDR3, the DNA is TGTGCCAGCAGCTTGGCTGGACAGGATGGCTACACCTTC. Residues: CASSLAGQDGYTF.

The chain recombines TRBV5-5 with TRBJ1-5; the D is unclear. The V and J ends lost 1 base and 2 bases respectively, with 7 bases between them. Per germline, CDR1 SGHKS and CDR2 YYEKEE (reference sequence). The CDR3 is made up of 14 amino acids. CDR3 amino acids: CASSLSTGNQPQHF. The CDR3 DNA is TGTGCCAGCAGCTTGTCGACTGGCAATCAGCCCCAGCATTTT.

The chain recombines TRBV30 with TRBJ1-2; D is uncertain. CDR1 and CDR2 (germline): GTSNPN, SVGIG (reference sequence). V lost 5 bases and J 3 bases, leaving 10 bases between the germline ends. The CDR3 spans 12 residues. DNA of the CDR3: TGTGCCTGGGCTATCGTAGACTATGGCTACACCTTC. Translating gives CAWAIVDYGYTF.

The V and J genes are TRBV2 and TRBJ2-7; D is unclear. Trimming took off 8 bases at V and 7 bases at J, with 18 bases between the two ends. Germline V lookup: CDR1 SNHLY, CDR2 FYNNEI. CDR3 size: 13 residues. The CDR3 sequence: CASYSDGRWEQYF. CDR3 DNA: TGTGCCAGCTACTCTGACGGGCGGTGGGAGCAGTACTTC.

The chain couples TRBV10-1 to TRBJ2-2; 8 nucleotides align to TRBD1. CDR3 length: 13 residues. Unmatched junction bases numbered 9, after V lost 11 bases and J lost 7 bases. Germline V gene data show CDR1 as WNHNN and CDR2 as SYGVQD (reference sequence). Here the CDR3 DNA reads TGCGCCGGCCAGGGGGCGCAAGGCGGGGAGCTGTTTTTT. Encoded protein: CAGQGAQGGELFF.

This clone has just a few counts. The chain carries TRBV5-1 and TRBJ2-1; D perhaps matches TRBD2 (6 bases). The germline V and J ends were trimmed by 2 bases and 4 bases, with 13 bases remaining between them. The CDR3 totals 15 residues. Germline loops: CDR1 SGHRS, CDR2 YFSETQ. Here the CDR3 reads CASSLLRGGYNEQFF. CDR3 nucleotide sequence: TGCGCCAGCAGCTTATTGCGGGGCGGGTACAATGAGCAGTTCTTC.

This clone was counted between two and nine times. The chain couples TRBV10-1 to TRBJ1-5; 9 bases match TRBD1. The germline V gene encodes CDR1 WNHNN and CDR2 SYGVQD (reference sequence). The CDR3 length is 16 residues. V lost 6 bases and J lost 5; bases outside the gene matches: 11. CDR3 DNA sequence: TGCGCCAGCAGCCCCTGGTGGGACAGGGTGTATCAGCCCCAGCATTTT. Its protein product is CASSPWWDRVYQPQHF.

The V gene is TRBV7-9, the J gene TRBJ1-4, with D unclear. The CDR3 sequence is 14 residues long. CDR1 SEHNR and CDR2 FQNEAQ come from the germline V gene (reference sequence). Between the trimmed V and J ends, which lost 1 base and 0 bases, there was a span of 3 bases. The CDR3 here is CASSLGTTNEKLFF. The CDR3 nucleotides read TGTGCCAGCAGCTTAGGTACAACTAATGAAAAACTGTTTTTT.

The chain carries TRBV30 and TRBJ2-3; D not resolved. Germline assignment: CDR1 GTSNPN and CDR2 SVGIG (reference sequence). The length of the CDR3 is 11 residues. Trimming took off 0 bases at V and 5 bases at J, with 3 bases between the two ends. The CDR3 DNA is TGTGCCTGGAGTGTTGGAGATACGCAGTATTTT. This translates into CAWSVGDTQYF.

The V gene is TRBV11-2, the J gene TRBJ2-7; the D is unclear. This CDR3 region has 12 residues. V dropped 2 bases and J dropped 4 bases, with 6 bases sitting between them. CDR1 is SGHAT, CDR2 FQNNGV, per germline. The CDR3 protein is CASSLTSYEQYF. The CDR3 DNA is TGTGCCAGCAGCTTAACATCTTACGAGCAGTACTTC.

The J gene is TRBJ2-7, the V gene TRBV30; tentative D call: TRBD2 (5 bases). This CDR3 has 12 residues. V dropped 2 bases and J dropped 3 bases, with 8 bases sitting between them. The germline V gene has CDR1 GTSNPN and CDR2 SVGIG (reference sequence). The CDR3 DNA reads TGTGCCTGGAGTTTTAGCGACTACGAGCAGTACTTC. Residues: CAWSFSDYEQYF. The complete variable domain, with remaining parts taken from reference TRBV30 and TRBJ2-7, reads SQTIHQWPATLVQPVGSPLSLECTVEGTSNPNLYWYRQAAGRGLQLLFYSVGIGQISSEVPQNLSASRPQDRQFILSSKKLLLSDSGFYLCAWSFSDYEQYFGPGTRLTVT.

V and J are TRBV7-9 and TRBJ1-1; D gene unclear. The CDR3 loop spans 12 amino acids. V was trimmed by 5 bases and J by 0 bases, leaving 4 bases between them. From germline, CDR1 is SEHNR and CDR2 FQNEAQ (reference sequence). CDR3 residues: CASSELNTEAFF. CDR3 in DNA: TGTGCCAGCAGCGAGTTGAACACTGAAGCTTTCTTT.

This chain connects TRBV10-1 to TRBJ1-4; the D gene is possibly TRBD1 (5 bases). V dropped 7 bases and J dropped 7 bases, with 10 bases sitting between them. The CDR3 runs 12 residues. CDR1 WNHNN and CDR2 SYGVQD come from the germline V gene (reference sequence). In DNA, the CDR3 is TGCGCCAGCATCCAGACAGTTGAAAAACTGTTTTTT. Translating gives CASIQTVEKLFF.

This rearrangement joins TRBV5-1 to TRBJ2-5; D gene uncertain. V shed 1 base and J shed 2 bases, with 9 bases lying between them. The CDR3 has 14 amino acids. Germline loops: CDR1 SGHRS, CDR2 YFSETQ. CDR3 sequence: CASSLLSQQETQYF. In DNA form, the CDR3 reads TGCGCCAGCAGCTTGTTGTCACAGCAAGAGACCCAGTACTTC.

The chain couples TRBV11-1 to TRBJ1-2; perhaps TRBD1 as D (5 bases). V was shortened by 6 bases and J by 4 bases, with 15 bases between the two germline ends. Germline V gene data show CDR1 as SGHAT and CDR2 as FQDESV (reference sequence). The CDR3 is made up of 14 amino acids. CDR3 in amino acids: CASSFPGRSYGYTF. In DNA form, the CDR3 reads TGTGCCAGCAGTTTTCCGGGACGGTCCTATGGCTACACCTTC.

As DNA, the CDR3 is TGCGCCAGCAGCCCTGGAGCGGGGGGTTCTACAGATACGCAGTATTTT. Translated, it gives CASSPGAGGSTDTQYF. V gene TRBV5-1 combines with J gene TRBJ2-3; 9 nucleotides align to TRBD2. This CDR3 is built from 16 residues. V lost 4 bases, J lost 3 bases, and 9 bases stayed unmatched. From germline, CDR1 is SGHRS and CDR2 YFSETQ.

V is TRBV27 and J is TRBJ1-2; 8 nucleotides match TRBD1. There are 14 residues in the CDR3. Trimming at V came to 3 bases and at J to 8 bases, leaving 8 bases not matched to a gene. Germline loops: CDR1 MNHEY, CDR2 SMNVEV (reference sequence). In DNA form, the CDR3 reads TGTGCCAGCAGTTTCTCCTACAGGGGGTGGGGCTACACCTTC. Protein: CASSFSYRGWGYTF.

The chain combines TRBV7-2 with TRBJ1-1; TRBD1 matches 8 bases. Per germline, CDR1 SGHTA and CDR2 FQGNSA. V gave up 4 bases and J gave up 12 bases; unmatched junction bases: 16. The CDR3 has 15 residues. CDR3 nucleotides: TGTGCCAGCAGCTCCCTTTCACCGGGCAGGGGGCTTACTTTCTTT. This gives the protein CASSSLSPGRGLTFF.